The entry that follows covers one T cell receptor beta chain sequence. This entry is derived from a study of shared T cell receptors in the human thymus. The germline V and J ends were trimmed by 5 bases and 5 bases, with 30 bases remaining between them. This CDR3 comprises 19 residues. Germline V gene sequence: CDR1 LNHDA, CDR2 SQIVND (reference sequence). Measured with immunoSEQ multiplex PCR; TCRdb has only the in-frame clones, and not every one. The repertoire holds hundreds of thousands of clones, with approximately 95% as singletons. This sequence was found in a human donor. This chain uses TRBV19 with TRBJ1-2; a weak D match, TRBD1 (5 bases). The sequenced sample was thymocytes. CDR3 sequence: CASSARTPETPGGGYGYTF. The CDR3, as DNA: TGTGCCAGTAGTGCAAGAACTCCCGAAACACCCGGGGGAGGGTATGGCTACACCTTC.